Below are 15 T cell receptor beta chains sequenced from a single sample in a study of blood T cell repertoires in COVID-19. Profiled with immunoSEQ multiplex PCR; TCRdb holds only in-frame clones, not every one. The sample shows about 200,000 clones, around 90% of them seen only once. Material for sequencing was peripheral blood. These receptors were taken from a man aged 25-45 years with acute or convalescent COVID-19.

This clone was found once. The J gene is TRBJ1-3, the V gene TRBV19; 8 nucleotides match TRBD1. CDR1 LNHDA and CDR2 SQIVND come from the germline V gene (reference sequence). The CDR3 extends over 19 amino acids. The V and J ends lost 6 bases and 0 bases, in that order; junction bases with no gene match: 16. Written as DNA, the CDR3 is TGTGCCAGTAGCCCCGGGACAGGATATTCGGTGGGCTCTGGAAACACCATATATTTT. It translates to CASSPGTGYSVGSGNTIYF.

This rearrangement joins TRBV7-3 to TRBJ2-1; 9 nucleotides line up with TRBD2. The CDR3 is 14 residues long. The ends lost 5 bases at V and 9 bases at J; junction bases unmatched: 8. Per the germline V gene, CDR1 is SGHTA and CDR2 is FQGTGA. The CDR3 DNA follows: TGTGCCAGCAGCCTAGCGGGACTAGATGGTGAGCAGTTCTTC. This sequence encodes CASSLAGLDGEQFF.

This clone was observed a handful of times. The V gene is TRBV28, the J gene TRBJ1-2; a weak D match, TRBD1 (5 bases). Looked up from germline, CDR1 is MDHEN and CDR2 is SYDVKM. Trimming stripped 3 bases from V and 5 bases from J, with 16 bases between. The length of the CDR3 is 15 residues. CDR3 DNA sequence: TGTGCCAGCAGTTTGGGGGGACTTTTTAAATATGGCTACACCTTC. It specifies CASSLGGLFKYGYTF.

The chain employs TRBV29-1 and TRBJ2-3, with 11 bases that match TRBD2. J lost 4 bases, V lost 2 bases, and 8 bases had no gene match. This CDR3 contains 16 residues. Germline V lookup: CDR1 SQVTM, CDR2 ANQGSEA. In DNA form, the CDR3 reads TGCAGCGTTGAAAGGCTAGCGGGAGGATTCGCAGATACGCAGTATTTT. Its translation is CSVERLAGGFADTQYF.

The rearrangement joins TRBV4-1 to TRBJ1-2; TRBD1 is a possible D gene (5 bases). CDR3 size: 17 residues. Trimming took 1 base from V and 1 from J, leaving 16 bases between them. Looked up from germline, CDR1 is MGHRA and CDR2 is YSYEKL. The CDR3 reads CASSQGPGRENNYGYTF. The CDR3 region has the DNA TGCGCCAGCAGCCAAGGTCCGGGCAGGGAAAATAACTATGGCTACACCTTC.

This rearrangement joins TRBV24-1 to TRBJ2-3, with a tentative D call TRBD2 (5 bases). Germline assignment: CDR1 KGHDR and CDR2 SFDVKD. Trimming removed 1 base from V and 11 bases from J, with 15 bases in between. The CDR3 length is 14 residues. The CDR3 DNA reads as TGTGCCACCAGTGATTTACCACTAGAAGGGAAGCAGTATTTT. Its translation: CATSDLPLEGKQYF.

DNA of the CDR3: TGTGCCAGTAAGTTGACTACGTCTCGAAATGAGCAGTTCTTC. This gives the protein CASKLTTSRNEQFF. V gene TRBV19 combines with J gene TRBJ2-1; D perhaps matches TRBD2 (5 bases). Germline values: CDR1 LNHDA, CDR2 SQIVND (reference sequence). This CDR3 region has 14 residues. V was shortened by 7 bases and J by 7 bases, with 17 bases between the two germline ends.

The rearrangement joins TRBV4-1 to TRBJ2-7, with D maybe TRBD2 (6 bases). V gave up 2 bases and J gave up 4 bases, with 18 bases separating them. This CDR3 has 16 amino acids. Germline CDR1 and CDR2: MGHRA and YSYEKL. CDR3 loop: CASSQSDGGLSYEQYF. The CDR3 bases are TGCGCCAGCAGCCAAAGTGACGGGGGTCTCTCTTACGAGCAGTACTTC.

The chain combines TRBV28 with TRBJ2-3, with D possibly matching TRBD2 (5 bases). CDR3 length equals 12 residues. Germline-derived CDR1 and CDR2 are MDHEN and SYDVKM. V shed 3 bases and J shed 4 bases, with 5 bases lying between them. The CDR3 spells CASSLEADTQYF. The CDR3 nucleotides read TGTGCCAGCAGTTTGGAGGCAGATACGCAGTATTTT. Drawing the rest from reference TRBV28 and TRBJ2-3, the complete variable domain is DVKVTQSSRYLVKRTGEKVFLECVQDMDHENMFWYRQDPGLGLRLIYFSYDVKMKEKGDIPEGYSVSREKKERFSLILESASTNQTSMYLCASSLEADTQYFGPGTRLTVL.

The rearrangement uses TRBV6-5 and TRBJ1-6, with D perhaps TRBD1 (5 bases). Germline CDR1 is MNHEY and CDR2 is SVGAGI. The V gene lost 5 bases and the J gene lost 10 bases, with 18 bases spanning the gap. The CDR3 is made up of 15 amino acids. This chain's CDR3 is CASSPGGGGYSPLHF. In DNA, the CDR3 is TGTGCCAGCAGTCCCGGTGGCGGGGGATACTCACCCCTCCACTTT.

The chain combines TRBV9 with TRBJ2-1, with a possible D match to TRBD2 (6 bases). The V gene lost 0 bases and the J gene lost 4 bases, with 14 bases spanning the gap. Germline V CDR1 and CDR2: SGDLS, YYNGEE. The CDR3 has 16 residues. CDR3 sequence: CASSVVSGRVYNEQFF. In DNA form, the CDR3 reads TGTGCCAGCAGCGTAGTTTCCGGGAGAGTGTACAATGAGCAGTTCTTC.

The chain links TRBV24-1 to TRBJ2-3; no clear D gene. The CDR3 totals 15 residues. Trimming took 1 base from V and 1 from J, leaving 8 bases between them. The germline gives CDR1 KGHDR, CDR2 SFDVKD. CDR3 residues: CATSDFGRGTDTQYF. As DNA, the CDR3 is TGTGCCACCAGTGATTTCGGCCGGGGCACAGATACGCAGTATTTT.

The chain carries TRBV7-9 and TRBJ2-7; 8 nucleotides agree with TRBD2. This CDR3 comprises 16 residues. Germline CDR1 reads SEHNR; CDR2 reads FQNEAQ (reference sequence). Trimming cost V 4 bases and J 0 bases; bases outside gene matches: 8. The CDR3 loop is CASSSPGGMGSYEQYF. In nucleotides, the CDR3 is TGTGCCAGCAGCTCCCCGGGGGGGATGGGCTCCTACGAGCAGTACTTC.

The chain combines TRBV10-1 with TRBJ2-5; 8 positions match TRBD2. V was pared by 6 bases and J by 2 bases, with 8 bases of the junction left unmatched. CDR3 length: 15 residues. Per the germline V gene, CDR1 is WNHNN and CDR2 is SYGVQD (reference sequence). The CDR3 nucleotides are TGCGCCAGCAGATCCCGGGGGGGGCGACAAGAGACCCAGTACTTC. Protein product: CASRSRGGRQETQYF.

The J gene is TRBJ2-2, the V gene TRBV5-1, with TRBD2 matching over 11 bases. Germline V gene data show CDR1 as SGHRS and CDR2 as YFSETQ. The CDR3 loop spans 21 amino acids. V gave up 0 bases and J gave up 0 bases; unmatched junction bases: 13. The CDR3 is CASSLAVAGGPGFPNTGELFF. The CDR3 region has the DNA TGCGCCAGCAGCTTGGCAGTAGCGGGAGGGCCAGGTTTTCCGAACACCGGGGAGCTGTTTTTT.